This TCR beta chain stems from a study of T cell responses to AZD1222 COVID-19 vaccine. Whole-study findings and limits: CD4 TCRs linked to vaccination spanned spike, dominating at 160-218 and 743-854. The study sampled repertoires only after the peak T cell response.

In germline, CDR1 is MDHEN, CDR2 SYDVKM. The CDR3 loop spans 14 amino acids. J was trimmed by 1 base and V by 3 bases; bases with no gene match: 1. Measured with immunoSEQ multiplex PCR; TCRdb has only the in-frame clones, and not every one. The sample lists about 95,000 clones; 85% to 90% were seen once. About this clone itself: Its antigen is as yet unknown.

This receptor was identified in an adult in good health. This sequence joins TRBV28 and TRBJ2-3, with 7 bases identical to TRBD2. The sequencing used peripheral blood, collected on day 0 of AZD1222 vaccination. The CDR3 loop reads CASSFRGGTDTQYF. In DNA form, the CDR3 reads TGTGCCAGCAGTTTCCGGGGGGGCACAGATACGCAGTATTTT.